This T cell receptor beta chain emerged from a study of vaccination effects on CD4 cells after COVID-19. The CDR3 is 14 amino acids. Between the trimmed V and J ends, which lost 1 base and 2 bases, there was a span of 9 bases. CDR1 SGHTA and CDR2 FQGNSA come from the germline V gene. Antigen-specific CD4+ T cells were first expanded with viral peptide pools by the ViraFEST assay and only then sequenced. Investigators separated out CD4+ T cells once more than nine days of culture had passed. Nucleocapsid antibody tests were negative, and the vaccine recipients had no prior SARS-CoV-2 infection. In regard to this clone: No antigen is known for it.

The method was immunoSEQ multiplex PCR; TCRdb's version includes in-frame clones alone and lacks a portion of them. This table has about 55,000 clones, roughly 70% appearing once. Study-wide results and caveats: Vaccine-induced clones in healthy vaccinees cross-reacted with common cold coronaviruses in only 1 of 255 cases.

The sequencing used CD4+ T cells from PBMCs cultured with SARS-CoV-2 spike peptides, collected before COVID-19 vaccination. The rearrangement uses TRBV7-2 and TRBJ2-7; D gene unclear. The TCR was taken from a human donor who received a COVID-19 vaccine. Here the CDR3 DNA reads TGTGCCAGCAGCTTAGGGACCCCGGCCTACGAGCAGTACTTC. Protein product: CASSLGTPAYEQYF.